This T cell receptor beta chain was sequenced for a study of shared clonotypes between healthy human individuals. Across the study: Each donor contributed plates that comprised three CD4 naive, three CD4 memory, two CD8 naive and one CD8 memory.

The naive CD8 population came from CD45RO-negative cells selected for CCR7, without terminally differentiated effector memory CD45RA+ cells. As originally analysed: Filtering of immunoSEQ junctional sequences could not match full-length read filtering. The protocol was immunoSEQ multiplex PCR, while the TCRdb copy is restricted to in-frame clones and leaves out a portion. V, J and clone size reflect that table, while D and trimming were determined from the DNA. The table shows hundreds of thousands of clones, with 92% occurring only once. From germline, CDR1 is MDHEN and CDR2 SYDVKM. The CDR3 extends over 13 amino acids. Trimming removed 8 bases at V and 7 bases at J, with 18 bases between. About this clone: Antigen unknown.

Study-wide points: The four-donor shared clonotypes exceeded non-shared clonotypes in generation probability, with non-shared ones scoring lower.

The chain recombines TRBV28 with TRBJ2-7; no firm D call. This TCR derives from a man aged 25 to 40 in good health. Sequencing was done on a sample of naive CD8+ T cells sorted from blood. The CDR3 loop reads CASGNVGVGEQYF. CDR3 nucleotide sequence: TGTGCCAGCGGCAATGTGGGCGTAGGGGAGCAGTACTTC.